The following is a T cell receptor (beta chain) sequence with its context. What it binds is unknown. Produced via immunoSEQ multiplex PCR; TCRdb's table is partial and in-frame only. The sample shows about 140,000 clones, more than 85% of them seen only once. This sample stems from a study of T cell responses to AZD1222 COVID-19 vaccine. Study-wide findings and caveats: The study found vaccine-associated CD4 TCRs spanning spike, dominant at 160-218 and 743-854. Donors, mostly white British, included more females; clonal diversity was possibly underestimated. Repertoires were obtained solely post-peak T cell response. At baseline, seropositivity was found in only a handful of AZD1222 recipients.

The TCR sequence derives from an adult in good health. Sample: peripheral blood, taken on day 0 of MenACWY control vaccination.

The CDR3 loop reads CATSDWTSGNEQFF. The CDR3 region has the DNA TGTGCCACCAGTGATTGGACTAGCGGGAACGAGCAGTTCTTC. The gene calls are TRBV24-1 and TRBJ2-1, with 12 nucleotides matching TRBD2. This CDR3 region has 14 residues. The germline V gene encodes CDR1 KGHDR and CDR2 SFDVKD. V lost 2 bases, J lost 10 bases, and 2 bases stayed unmatched.